The 7 T cell receptor beta chains below all came from one sample that was sequenced in a study of shared clonotypes between healthy human individuals. Here immunoSEQ multiplex PCR was the method, and the copy in TCRdb shows in-frame clones only, minus some. The sample has 1.6 million or so clones; about 96% are singletons. The specimen sequenced was naive CD4+ T cells sorted from blood. The subset denotes: CD45RA+ positively selected. The receptors were sampled from a man aged 25 to 40 in good health.

The chain joins TRBV19 to TRBJ1-4; D not certain. The V and J ends lost 3 bases and 8 bases respectively, with 10 bases between them. Germline V gives CDR1 LNHDA, CDR2 SQIVND (reference sequence). This CDR3 has 13 residues. The CDR3 DNA is TGTGCCAGTAGTATCGGCAGAGGAGAAAAACTGTTTTTT. Translation: CASSIGRGEKLFF.

The chain has TRBV7-2 and TRBJ2-1, with D maybe TRBD2 (6 bases). The germline gives CDR1 SGHTA, CDR2 FQGNSA. This CDR3 spans 13 amino acids. V lost 2 bases to trimming and J lost 7 bases, with 9 bases between them. The CDR3 region has the DNA TGTGCCAGCAGCTTATTCGGGGGTAATGAGCAGTTCTTC. Encoded protein: CASSLFGGNEQFF.

This chain joins TRBV7-3 and TRBJ2-7; a weak D match, TRBD2 (5 bases). The CDR3 runs to 19 residues. Germline V CDR1 and CDR2: SGHTA, FQGTGA. The V end was cut by 6 bases, the J end by 0 bases, with 27 bases between. CDR3 nucleotides: TGTGCCAGCAGTTGCCACGGGCTAGCTAGGATGGATTACTCCTACGAGCAGTACTTC. Translating it yields CASSCHGLARMDYSYEQYF. The full variable domain, completed using reference TRBV7-3 and TRBJ2-7, is GAGVSQTPSNKVTEKGKYVELRCDPISGHTALYWYRQSLGQGPEFLIYFQGTGAADDSGLPNDRFFAVRPEGSVSTLKIQRTERGDSAVYLCASSCHGLARMDYSYEQYFGPGTRLTVT.

Remarks on this clone: The same CDR3 arises from other DNA sequences in this sample as well. The rearrangement links TRBV5-1 to TRBJ2-7; TRBD1 agrees at 8 bases. The CDR3 length is 14 residues. Germline assignment: CDR1 SGHRS and CDR2 YFSETQ. With 4 bases clipped from V and 0 bases from J, the junction kept 3 bases outside the gene matches. DNA of the CDR3: TGCGCCAGCAGCCGGGACAGGAGCTCCTACGAGCAGTACTTC. Translating gives CASSRDRSSYEQYF. Complete variable domain (other parts from reference TRBV5-1 and TRBJ2-7): KAGVTQTPRYLIKTRGQQVTLSCSPISGHRSVSWYQQTPGQGLQFLFEYFSETQRNKGNFPGRFSGRQFSNSRSEMNVSTLELGDSALYLCASSRDRSSYEQYFGPGTRLTVT.

For this clone: The same CDR3 also results from other DNA sequences found in this sample. The J gene is TRBJ2-1, the V gene TRBV20-1; D is ambiguous. The germline V and J ends were trimmed by 3 bases and 5 bases, with 5 bases remaining between them. From germline, CDR1 is DFQATT and CDR2 SNEGSKA (reference sequence). This CDR3 contains 11 residues. CDR3 sequence reads: CSARADNEQFF. The CDR3 nucleotides are TGCAGTGCTAGGGCCGACAATGAGCAGTTCTTC.

This clone showed up just once. The chain employs TRBV7-8 and TRBJ2-5, with D unclear. Trimming stripped 5 bases from V and 5 bases from J, with 6 bases between. The CDR3 is made up of 11 amino acids. Germline V gene data show CDR1 as SGHVS and CDR2 as FQNEAQ. CDR3 nucleotide sequence: TGTGCCAGCAGCCCACTGGAGACCCAGTACTTC. It codes for CASSPLETQYF.

V and J are TRBV5-4 and TRBJ1-3; D is undetermined. The ends were cut back, 4 bases at V and 3 bases at J, with 14 bases in the middle. Germline V gives CDR1 SGHNT, CDR2 YYREEE (reference sequence). The CDR3 totals 15 residues. The CDR3 here is CASSPSPRVGNTIYF. CDR3 DNA: TGTGCCAGCAGCCCTAGCCCTAGAGTTGGAAACACCATATATTTT. The full variable domain, rest sourced from reference TRBV5-4 and TRBJ1-3, is ETGVTQSPTHLIKTRGQQVTLRCSSQSGHNTVSWYQQALGQGPQFIFQYYREEENGRGNFPPRFSGLQFPNYSSELNVNALELDDSALYLCASSPSPRVGNTIYFGEGSWLTVV.